A selection of T cell receptor beta chains follows, all from one sample in a study of post-analysis software for immune sequencing data. TCRdb re-derived calls from the PCR reads in MiXCR, one entry per CDR3 protein. The sample has roughly 800,000 distinct CDR3 sequences, just over 45% seen once. The sequenced sample consisted of blood. The origin of the receptors is a girl between 5 and 17 years old with multiple sclerosis. Each CDR3 is given without its conserved first and last residue. Fields, in order: V gene, CDR3 protein.

v_call: TRBV5-6; cdr3_aa: ASSSITDRVSYGYT
v_call: TRBV9; cdr3_aa: ASSAGTGPYEQY
v_call: TRBV20-1; cdr3_aa: SARVIDPGLGRDNEQF
v_call: TRBV7-2; cdr3_aa: ASSLEGRANEKLF
v_call: TRBV29-1; cdr3_aa: SAGGRERDGYT
v_call: TRBV28; cdr3_aa: ASSSPTGENTEAF
v_call: TRBV20-1; cdr3_aa: SAQRLAEETQY
v_call: TRBV20-1; cdr3_aa: SAAASGRETQY
v_call: TRBV18; cdr3_aa: ASSPGTANTYNEQF
v_call: TRBV27; cdr3_aa: ASSPSGGGDLDNEQF
v_call: TRBV5-1; cdr3_aa: ASSLKGQYEQY
v_call: TRBV12-3/TRBV12-4; cdr3_aa: ASSDSGATGNQPQH
v_call: TRBV9; cdr3_aa: ASFRHYYGYT
v_call: TRBV20-1; cdr3_aa: SAPGQGSDHEQY
v_call: TRBV6-5; cdr3_aa: ASSYSTLQTNEQY
v_call: TRBV29-1; cdr3_aa: SVGPGSGNTEAF
v_call: TRBV7-2; cdr3_aa: ASSLDGRARDEQF
v_call: TRBV7-2; cdr3_aa: ASSLAGQNTEAF
v_call: TRBV20-1; cdr3_aa: SASVQETQY
v_call: TRBV11-2; cdr3_aa: ASSAVDETQY
v_call: TRBV20-1; cdr3_aa: SAIPGGDNEQF
v_call: TRBV11-2; cdr3_aa: ASSFDPGLAGMSYNEQF
v_call: TRBV29-1; cdr3_aa: SVVGLAGVEQY
v_call: TRBV20-1; cdr3_aa: SASGTGPHNEQF
v_call: TRBV9; cdr3_aa: ASSVERGLTTEAF
v_call: TRBV5-1; cdr3_aa: ASSGMNQETQY
v_call: TRBV7-2; cdr3_aa: ASSLDSSGGPWGGEQY
v_call: TRBV5-1; cdr3_aa: ASSSEGMRGEQY
v_call: TRBV12-3/TRBV12-4; cdr3_aa: ASSAGTAKTGELF
v_call: TRBV7-2; cdr3_aa: ASSLGTSGPYGQY
v_call: TRBV7-2; cdr3_aa: ASSPVPGYAETQY
v_call: TRBV9; cdr3_aa: ASSGDGKQY
v_call: TRBV29-1; cdr3_aa: SARTGASYEQY
v_call: TRBV28; cdr3_aa: ASSYRDRAETQY
v_call: TRBV12-3/TRBV12-4; cdr3_aa: ASTRVGSTDTQY
v_call: TRBV20-1; cdr3_aa: SAREMGDEQF
v_call: TRBV6-5; cdr3_aa: ASSYWDSGELF
v_call: TRBV6-6; cdr3_aa: ASSPPPIGDYGYT
v_call: TRBV29-1; cdr3_aa: SVPGGIDYGYT
v_call: TRBV7-3; cdr3_aa: ASSRDNPGTGGMNEQF
v_call: TRBV14; cdr3_aa: ASSILGQGPLGTNQY
v_call: TRBV9; cdr3_aa: ASSAVGRKTDTQY
v_call: TRBV14; cdr3_aa: ASSNVRNTEAF
v_call: TRBV5-1; cdr3_aa: ASSLHTGPNTEAF
v_call: TRBV9; cdr3_aa: ASSVARPKPQH
v_call: TRBV20-1; cdr3_aa: SAYGTSPNYGYT
v_call: TRBV11-1; cdr3_aa: ASSLVWETDTQY
v_call: TRBV6-2/TRBV6-3; cdr3_aa: ASSSRTGEVGPQH
v_call: TRBV29-1; cdr3_aa: SVAPPDEQF
v_call: TRBV18; cdr3_aa: ASSRWGGPTDTQY
v_call: TRBV6-6; cdr3_aa: ASSTGTSAPEQF
v_call: TRBV5-1; cdr3_aa: ASSWTDDEQF
v_call: TRBV10-3; cdr3_aa: AISTSGSYNEQF
v_call: TRBV28; cdr3_aa: ASSLSGQVRRTQY
v_call: TRBV6-6; cdr3_aa: ASSYGPGTTNYGYT
v_call: TRBV10-3; cdr3_aa: AIRGTSDADTQY
v_call: TRBV20-1; cdr3_aa: SAPDRISYEQY
v_call: TRBV7-9; cdr3_aa: ASSLGVRGSSSYEQY
v_call: TRBV7-3; cdr3_aa: ASSPLAGVATDTQY
v_call: TRBV13; cdr3_aa: ASSPRRAGRNEQD